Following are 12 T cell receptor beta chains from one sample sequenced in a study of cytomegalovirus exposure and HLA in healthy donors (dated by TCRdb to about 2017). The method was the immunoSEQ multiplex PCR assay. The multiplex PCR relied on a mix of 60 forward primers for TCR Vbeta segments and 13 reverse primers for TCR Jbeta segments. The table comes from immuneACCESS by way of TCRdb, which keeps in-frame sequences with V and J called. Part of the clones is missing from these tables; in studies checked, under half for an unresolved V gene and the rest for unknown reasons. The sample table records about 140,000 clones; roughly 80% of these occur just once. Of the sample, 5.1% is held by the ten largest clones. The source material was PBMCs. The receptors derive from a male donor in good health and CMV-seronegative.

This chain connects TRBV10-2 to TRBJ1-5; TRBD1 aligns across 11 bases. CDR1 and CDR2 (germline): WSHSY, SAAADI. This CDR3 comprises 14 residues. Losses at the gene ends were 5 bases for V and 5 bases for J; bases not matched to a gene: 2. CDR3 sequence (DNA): TGCGCCAGCAGTTGGACAGGGGGCGATCAGCCCCAGCATTTT. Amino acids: CASSWTGGDQPQHF.

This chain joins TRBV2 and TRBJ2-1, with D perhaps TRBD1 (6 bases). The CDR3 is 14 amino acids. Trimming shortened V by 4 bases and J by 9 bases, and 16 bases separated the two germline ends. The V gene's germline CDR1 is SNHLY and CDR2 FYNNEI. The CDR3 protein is CASSVSARGTEQFF. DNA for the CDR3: TGTGCCAGCAGTGTTTCCGCCAGGGGTACTGAGCAGTTCTTC. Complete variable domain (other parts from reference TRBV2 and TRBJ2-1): EPEVTQTPSHQVTQMGQEVILRCVPISNHLYFYWYRQILGQKVEFLVSFYNNEISEKSEIFDDQFSVERPDGSNFTLKIRSTKLEDSAMYFCASSVSARGTEQFFGPGTRLTVL.

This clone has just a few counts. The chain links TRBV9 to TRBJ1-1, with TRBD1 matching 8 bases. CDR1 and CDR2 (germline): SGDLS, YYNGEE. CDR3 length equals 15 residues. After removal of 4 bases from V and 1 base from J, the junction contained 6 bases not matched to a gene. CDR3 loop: CASSRGQVANTEAFF. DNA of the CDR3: TGTGCCAGCAGCCGGGGACAGGTGGCGAACACTGAAGCTTTCTTT.

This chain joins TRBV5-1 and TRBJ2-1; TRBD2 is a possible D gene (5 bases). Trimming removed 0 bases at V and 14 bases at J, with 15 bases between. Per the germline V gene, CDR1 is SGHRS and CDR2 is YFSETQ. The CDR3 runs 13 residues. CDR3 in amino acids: CASSLVPSAEEFF. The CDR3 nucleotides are TGCGCCAGCAGCTTGGTTCCGTCCGCGGAGGAGTTCTTC.

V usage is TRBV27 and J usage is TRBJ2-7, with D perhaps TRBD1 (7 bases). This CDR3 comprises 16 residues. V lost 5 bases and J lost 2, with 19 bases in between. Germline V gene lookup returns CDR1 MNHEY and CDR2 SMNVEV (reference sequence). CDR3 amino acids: CASSPPGGGPTYEQYF. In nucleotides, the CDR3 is TGTGCCAGCAGTCCCCCAGGGGGAGGCCCGACCTACGAGCAGTACTTC.

The CDR3 nucleotides are TGCGCCAGCAGCTTAGAGGGGGTTCGGGAGACCCAGTACTTC. Amino acids: CASSLEGVRETQYF. The chain recombines TRBV5-1 with TRBJ2-5, with D perhaps matching TRBD1 (6 bases). Germline V CDR1 and CDR2: SGHRS, YFSETQ. The CDR3 sequence is 14 residues long. V lost 2 bases, J lost 5 bases, and 13 bases lay in between.

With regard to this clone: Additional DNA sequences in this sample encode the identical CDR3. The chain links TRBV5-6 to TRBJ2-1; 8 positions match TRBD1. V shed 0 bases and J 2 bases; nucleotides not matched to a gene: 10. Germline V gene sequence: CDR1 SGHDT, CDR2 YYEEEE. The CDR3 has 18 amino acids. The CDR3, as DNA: TGTGCCAGCAGCTTGGCCTTCCCAAGGACAGGGACCTACAATGAGCAGTTCTTC. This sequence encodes CASSLAFPRTGTYNEQFF.

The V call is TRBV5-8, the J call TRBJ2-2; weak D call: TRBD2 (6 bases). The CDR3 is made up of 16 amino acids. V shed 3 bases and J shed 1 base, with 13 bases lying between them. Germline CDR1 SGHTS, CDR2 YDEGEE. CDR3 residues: CASSSPVGGNTGELFF. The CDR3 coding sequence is TGTGCCAGCAGCTCGCCTGTGGGGGGGAACACCGGGGAGCTGTTTTTT.

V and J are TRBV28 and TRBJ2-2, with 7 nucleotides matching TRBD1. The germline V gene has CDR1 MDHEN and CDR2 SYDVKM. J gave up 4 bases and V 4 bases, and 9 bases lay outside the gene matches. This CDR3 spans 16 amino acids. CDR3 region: CASSSKGAVGTGELFF. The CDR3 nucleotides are TGTGCCAGCAGTTCGAAGGGGGCCGTGGGCACCGGGGAGCTGTTTTTT. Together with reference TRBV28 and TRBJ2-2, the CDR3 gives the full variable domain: DVKVTQSSRYLVKRTGEKVFLECVQDMDHENMFWYRQDPGLGLRLIYFSYDVKMKEKGDIPEGYSVSREKKERFSLILESASTNQTSMYLCASSSKGAVGTGELFFGEGSRLTVL.

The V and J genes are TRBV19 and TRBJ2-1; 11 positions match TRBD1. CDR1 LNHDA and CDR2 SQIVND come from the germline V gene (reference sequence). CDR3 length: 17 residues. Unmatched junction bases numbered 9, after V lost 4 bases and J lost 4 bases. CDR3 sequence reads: CASSNPWTGGGYNEQFF. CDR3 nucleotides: TGTGCCAGTAGTAACCCCTGGACAGGGGGCGGGTACAATGAGCAGTTCTTC.

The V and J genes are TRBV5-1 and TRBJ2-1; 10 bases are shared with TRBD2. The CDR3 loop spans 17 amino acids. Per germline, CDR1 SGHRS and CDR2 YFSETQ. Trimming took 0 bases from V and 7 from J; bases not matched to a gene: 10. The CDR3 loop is CASSLVSGTSVTNEQFF. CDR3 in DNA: TGCGCCAGCAGCTTGGTCTCAGGGACTAGCGTCACGAATGAGCAGTTCTTC.

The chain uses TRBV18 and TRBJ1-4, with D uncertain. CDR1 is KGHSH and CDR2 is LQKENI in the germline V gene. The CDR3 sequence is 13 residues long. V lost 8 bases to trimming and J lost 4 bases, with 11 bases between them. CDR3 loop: CASAGLLNEKLFF. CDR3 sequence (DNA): TGTGCCAGCGCCGGACTCCTTAATGAAAAACTGTTTTTT. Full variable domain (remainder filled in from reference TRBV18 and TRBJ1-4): NAGVMQNPRHLVRRRGQEARLRCSPMKGHSHVYWYRQLPEEGLKFMVYLQKENIIDESGMPKERFSAEFPKEGPSILRIQQVVRGDSAAYFCASAGLLNEKLFFGSGTQLSVL.